The 2 T cell receptor beta chains given below trace back to one sample, sequenced in a study of blood T cell repertoires in COVID-19. This table comes from immunoSEQ multiplex PCR, and its TCRdb copy is limited to in-frame clones, with some not included. The sample has under 150,000 clones, around four fifths seen once. The specimen sequenced was peripheral blood. The receptors were gathered from a man older than 75 with active or convalescent COVID-19.

The chain is built from TRBV4-3 and TRBJ1-2; TRBD1 agrees at 11 bases. With 0 bases clipped from V and 11 bases from J, the junction kept 5 bases outside the gene matches. Germline CDR1 and CDR2: LGHNA and YSLEER. The CDR3 length is 14 residues. CDR3 sequence: CASSQELGQGVYTF. CDR3 sequence (DNA): TGCGCCAGCAGCCAAGAGTTGGGACAGGGGGTTTACACCTTC.

V and J are TRBV4-3 and TRBJ1-5; D unclear. Trimming removed 0 bases from V and 4 bases from J, with 13 bases in between. In germline, CDR1 is LGHNA, CDR2 YSLEER. There are 16 residues in the CDR3. The CDR3 nucleotides are TGCGCCAGCAGCCAAGATTCAGGAACAGCTAATCAGCCCCAGCATTTT. Its translation is CASSQDSGTANQPQHF.